The 17 T cell receptor beta chains below all came from one sample that was sequenced in a study of breast tumors, draining lymph nodes, adjacent tissues. TCRdb re-called the multiplex PCR reads with MiXCR, one entry per CDR3 protein. The sample carries 200,000 to 250,000 distinct CDR3 sequences, approximately 30% recorded once. The lymph nodes were axillary draining lymph nodes from breast cancer patients. The sequencing input was axillary lymph node tissue. The source of these receptors is a female donor with breast cancer. Some clones in this sample may be carry-over from other donors' samples.

Comment on this clonotype: A much larger clone lies one base from this, so it may be a read error. The chain uses TRBV12-3 or TRBV12-4 and TRBJ2-1; D might be TRBD2 (5 bases). This CDR3 spans 14 amino acids. V lost 3 bases to trimming and J lost 0 bases, with 6 bases between them. In DNA, the CDR3 is TGTGCCAGCAGTTTCGGGGTCTCCTACAATGAGCAGTTCTTC. This gives the protein CASSFGVSYNEQFF.

This chain joins TRBV7-9 and TRBJ2-2, with TRBD2 identical over 15 bases. V lost 3 bases to trimming and J lost 3 bases; unmatched junction nucleotides: 11. The germline V gene has CDR1 SEHNR and CDR2 FQNEAQ (reference sequence). The CDR3 loop spans 20 amino acids. CDR3 nucleotide sequence: TGTGCCAGCAGCTTGAGTTGGACTAGCGGGAGGGCCCAGGACACCGGGGAGCTGTTTTTT. The encoded protein is CASSLSWTSGRAQDTGELFF.

This clonotype was picked up many times. The chain carries TRBV27 and TRBJ1-3, with a possible D match to TRBD1 (6 bases). CDR3 length: 15 amino acids. Trimming cost V 1 base and J 2 bases, with 9 bases left between them. Germline V gene data show CDR1 as MNHEY and CDR2 as SMNVEV (reference sequence). The CDR3: CASSLYGGTGNTIYF. The CDR3 coding sequence is TGTGCCAGCAGTTTATACGGGGGCACTGGAAACACCATATATTTT.

The rearrangement links TRBV9 to TRBJ1-1, with D unclear. Germline CDR1 and CDR2: SGDLS and YYNGEE. The CDR3 totals 13 residues. V lost 5 bases and J lost 0, with 8 bases in between. The CDR3 loop reads CASRGQLNTEAFF. The CDR3 DNA is TGTGCCAGCAGAGGGCAATTGAACACTGAAGCTTTCTTT.

This clonotype was counted ten times or more. The chain combines TRBV19 with TRBJ2-5, with D hard to call. CDR1 is LNHDA, CDR2 SQIVND, per germline (reference sequence). Trimming took off 3 bases at V and 5 bases at J, with 13 bases between the two ends. The CDR3 covers 14 residues. The CDR3 protein is CASSIGRFGETQYF. For the CDR3, the DNA is TGTGCCAGTAGTATCGGCAGATTCGGGGAGACCCAGTACTTC.

The chain is built from TRBV7-2 and TRBJ2-5, with D perhaps matching TRBD1 (6 bases). The germline V and J ends were trimmed by 2 bases and 1 base, with 11 bases remaining between them. Germline V gives CDR1 SGHTA, CDR2 FQGNSA. CDR3 length: 15 amino acids. The CDR3 loop reads CASSLRTEFQETQYF. In DNA, the CDR3 is TGTGCCAGCAGCTTACGGACAGAATTCCAAGAGACCCAGTACTTC.

For this clonotype: This sequence may be a read error, since a much larger clone differs from it by one base. CDR3 in amino acids: CASSLTGAYWYF. In DNA, the CDR3 is TGTGCCAGCAGCCTAACAGGGGCCTATTGGTATTTT. The rearrangement uses TRBV5-4 and TRBJ2-3; 7 positions agree with TRBD1. From germline, CDR1 is SGHNT and CDR2 YYREEE (reference sequence). J gave up 14 bases and V 4 bases, and 10 bases lay outside the gene matches. The CDR3 length is 12 residues.

This clonotype was counted many times. The rearrangement joins TRBV20-1 to TRBJ2-6, with a possible D match to TRBD1 (5 bases). CDR1 DFQATT and CDR2 SNEGSKA come from the germline V gene (reference sequence). The V end lost 6 bases, the J end lost 3 bases, and 12 bases lay between the germline ends. The CDR3 length is 14 residues. The CDR3 nucleotides read TGCAGTGCACCAGGGTGGGGTGGGGCCAACGTCCTGACTTTC. It translates to CSAPGWGGANVLTF.

This clonotype was observed many times. The CDR3 here is CASSLGTSGSKAYEQYF. In DNA form, the CDR3 reads TGTGCCAGCAGCTTAGGGACTAGCGGGAGTAAGGCCTACGAGCAGTACTTC. The chain joins TRBV11-2 to TRBJ2-7, with 13 bases lining up with TRBD2. This CDR3 is built from 17 residues. Trimming took 1 base from V and 2 from J; bases not matched to a gene: 5. The V gene's germline CDR1 is SGHAT and CDR2 FQNNGV.

The gene calls are TRBV2 and TRBJ2-5; 11 bases match TRBD1. The V segment lost 6 bases and the J segment 1 base; nucleotides outside the gene matches: 10. The CDR3 has 17 amino acids. CDR1 SNHLY and CDR2 FYNNEI come from the germline V gene. The CDR3 DNA is TGTGCCAGCAGGCCCAAGGGACAGGGGGTGTCCCAAGAGACCCAGTACTTC. Protein sequence: CASRPKGQGVSQETQYF.

This chain links TRBV6-2 or TRBV6-3 with TRBJ2-5; D gene unclear. The CDR3 runs to 12 residues. The V gene's germline CDR1 is MNHEY and CDR2 SVGEGT. Trimming took 5 bases from V and 9 from J, leaving 13 bases between them. The CDR3 DNA sequence: TGTGCCAGCAGTCACCCCAATCAGCCCCAGTACTTC. Protein: CASSHPNQPQYF.

This clonotype was seen at least ten times. The genes are TRBV6-1 and TRBJ2-5, with 8 nucleotides matching TRBD1. CDR1 and CDR2 (germline): MNHNS, SASEGT. The V and J ends lost 3 bases and 7 bases, in that order; junction bases with no gene match: 10. This CDR3 comprises 15 residues. The CDR3 region has the DNA TGTGCCAGCAGTGATGACAGGGGAGGCGTGTGGACCCAGTACTTC. Translated, it gives CASSDDRGGVWTQYF.

With regard to this clonotype: A read error may be the cause here, since a much bigger clone is one base away. The genes are TRBV5-1 and TRBJ2-3, with D maybe TRBD2 (6 bases). This CDR3 has 15 amino acids. Trimming removed 0 bases at V and 4 bases at J, with 12 bases between. Germline lookup yields CDR1 SGHRS and CDR2 YFSETQ. CDR3 sequence: CASSLVVGGPDTQYF. CDR3 DNA: TGCGCCAGCAGCTTGGTAGTGGGAGGACCAGATACGCAGTATTTT.

Comment on this clonotype: Since no conserved phenylalanine or tryptophan closes the CDR3, a read error is the likely cause. The genes are TRBV7-6 and TRBJ1-1; TRBD1 is a possible D gene (5 bases). CDR1 is SGHVS, CDR2 FNYEAQ, per germline. The CDR3 spans 18 residues. CDR3 in amino acids: CASSLGFLGGTSNPEAFS. CDR3 coding DNA: TGTGCCAGCAGCTTGGGGTTTTTGGGAGGGACCTCGAACCCTGAAGCTTTCTCT.

Remarks on this clonotype: One junction end disagrees with the germline gene, perhaps due to a read error. V is TRBV2 and J is TRBJ2-7; TRBD2 might be the D (6 bases). The CDR3 has 13 amino acids. Germline CDR1 SNHLY, CDR2 FYNNEI. The CDR3 DNA is TGTGCCAGCGGGCGGGGCAGATCATACGAGCAGCACTTC. It translates to CASGRGRSYEQHF.

A word on this clonotype: One junction end does not reproduce the germline sequence, and a read error may be involved. The chain uses TRBV11-2 and TRBJ2-7; D unresolved. The germline V gene has CDR1 SGHAT and CDR2 FQNNGV. The CDR3 consists of 14 residues. In DNA form, the CDR3 reads TGTACCAGCAGCCTTAAAGGTGTCACCTACGAGCAGTACTTC. It codes for CTSSLKGVTYEQYF. The variable domain in full, with the rest retrieved from reference TRBV11-2 and TRBJ2-7, is EAGVAQSPRYKIIEKRQSVAFWCNPISGHATLYWYQQILGQGPKLLIQFQNNGVVDDSQLPKDRFSAERLKGVDSTLKIQPAKLEDSAVYLCTSSLKGVTYEQYFGPGTRLTVT.

This chain's CDR3 is CATGTLRGGETQYF. CDR3 DNA: TGTGCCACCGGGACCCTAAGGGGGGGGGAGACCCAGTACTTC. V is TRBV6-6 and J is TRBJ2-5, with D possibly being TRBD2 (7 bases). Trimming took 10 bases from V and 5 from J, leaving 20 bases between them. Germline V CDR1 and CDR2: MNHNY, SVGAGI (reference sequence). CDR3 length: 14 residues.